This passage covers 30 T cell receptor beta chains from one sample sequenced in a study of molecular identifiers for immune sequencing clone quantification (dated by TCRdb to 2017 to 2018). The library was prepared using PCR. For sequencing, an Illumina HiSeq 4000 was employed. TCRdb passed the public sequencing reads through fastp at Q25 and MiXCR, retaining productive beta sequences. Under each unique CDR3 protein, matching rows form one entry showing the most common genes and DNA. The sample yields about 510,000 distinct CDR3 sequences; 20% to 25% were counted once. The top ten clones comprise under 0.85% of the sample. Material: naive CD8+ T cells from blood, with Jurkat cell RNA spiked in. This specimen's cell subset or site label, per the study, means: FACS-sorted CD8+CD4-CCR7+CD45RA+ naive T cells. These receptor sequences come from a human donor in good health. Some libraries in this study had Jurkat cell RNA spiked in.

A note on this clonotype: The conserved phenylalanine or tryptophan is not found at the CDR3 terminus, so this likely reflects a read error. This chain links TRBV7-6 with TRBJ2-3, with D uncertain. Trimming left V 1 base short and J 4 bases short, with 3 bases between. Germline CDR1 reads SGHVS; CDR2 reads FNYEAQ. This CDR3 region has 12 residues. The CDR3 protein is CASSLVSDTQYS. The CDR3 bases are TGTGCCAGCAGCTTAGTTTCAGATACGCAGTATTCT.

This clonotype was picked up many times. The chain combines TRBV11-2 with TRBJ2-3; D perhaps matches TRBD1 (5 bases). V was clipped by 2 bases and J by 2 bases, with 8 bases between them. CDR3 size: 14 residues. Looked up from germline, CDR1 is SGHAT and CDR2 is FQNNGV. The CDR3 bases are TGTGCCAGCAGCTTATCAGGGTACACAGATACGCAGTATTTT. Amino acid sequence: CASSLSGYTDTQYF.

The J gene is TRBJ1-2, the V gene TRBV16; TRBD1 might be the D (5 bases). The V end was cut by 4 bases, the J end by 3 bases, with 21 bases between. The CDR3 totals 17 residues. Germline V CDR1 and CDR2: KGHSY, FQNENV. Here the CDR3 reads CASSPNKLGELDYGYTF. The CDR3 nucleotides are TGTGCCAGCAGCCCCAACAAGTTAGGGGAGTTGGACTATGGCTACACCTTC.

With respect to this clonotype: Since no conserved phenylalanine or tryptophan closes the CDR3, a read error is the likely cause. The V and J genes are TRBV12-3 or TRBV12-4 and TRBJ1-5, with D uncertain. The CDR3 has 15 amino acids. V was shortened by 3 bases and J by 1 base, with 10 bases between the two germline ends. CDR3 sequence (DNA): TGTGCCAGCAGTTTTGGGATTTTAAGCAATCAGCCCCAGCATCTT. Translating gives CASSFGILSNQPQHL.

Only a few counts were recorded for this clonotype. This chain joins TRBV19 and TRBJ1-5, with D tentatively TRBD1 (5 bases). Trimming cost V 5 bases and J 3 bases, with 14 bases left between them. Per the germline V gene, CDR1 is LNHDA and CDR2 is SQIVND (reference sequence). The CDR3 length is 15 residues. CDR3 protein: CASSGYDSTNQPQHF. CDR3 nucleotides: TGTGCCAGTAGTGGTTACGACAGCACCAATCAGCCCCAGCATTTT.

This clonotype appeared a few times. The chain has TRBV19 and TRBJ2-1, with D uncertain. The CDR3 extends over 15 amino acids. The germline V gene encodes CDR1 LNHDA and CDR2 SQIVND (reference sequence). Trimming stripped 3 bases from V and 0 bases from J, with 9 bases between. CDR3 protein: CASSILLASYNEQFF. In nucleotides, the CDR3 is TGTGCCAGTAGTATCCTTTTAGCCTCCTACAATGAGCAGTTCTTC. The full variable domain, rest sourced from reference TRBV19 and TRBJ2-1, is DGGITQSPKYLFRKEGQNVTLSCEQNLNHDAMYWYRQDPGQGLRLIYYSQIVNDFQKGDIAEGYSVSREKKESFPLTVTSAQKNPTAFYLCASSILLASYNEQFFGPGTRLTVL.

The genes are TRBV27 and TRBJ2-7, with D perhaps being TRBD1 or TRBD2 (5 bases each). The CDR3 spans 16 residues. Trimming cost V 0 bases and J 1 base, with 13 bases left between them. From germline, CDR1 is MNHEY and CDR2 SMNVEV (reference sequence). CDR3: CASSLSVGPLSYEQYF. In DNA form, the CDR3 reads TGTGCCAGCAGTTTATCGGTGGGACCGCTTTCCTACGAGCAGTACTTC.

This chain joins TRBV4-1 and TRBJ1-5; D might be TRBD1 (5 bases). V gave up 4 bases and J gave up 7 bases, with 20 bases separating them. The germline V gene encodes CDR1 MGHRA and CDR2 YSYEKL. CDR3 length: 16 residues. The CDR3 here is CASSPGERQYVQPQHF. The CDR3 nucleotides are TGCGCCAGCAGCCCCGGGGAGAGACAGTATGTGCAGCCCCAGCATTTT.

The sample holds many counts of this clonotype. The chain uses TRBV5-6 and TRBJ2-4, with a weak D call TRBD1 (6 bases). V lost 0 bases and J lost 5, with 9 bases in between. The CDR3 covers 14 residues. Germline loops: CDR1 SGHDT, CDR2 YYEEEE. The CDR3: CASSLAQGQNIQYF. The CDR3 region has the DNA TGTGCCAGCAGCTTGGCACAGGGCCAAAACATTCAGTACTTC.

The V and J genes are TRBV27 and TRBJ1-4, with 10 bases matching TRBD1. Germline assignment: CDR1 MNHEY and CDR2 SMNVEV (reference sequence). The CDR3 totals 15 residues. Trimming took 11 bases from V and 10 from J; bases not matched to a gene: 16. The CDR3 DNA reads TGTGCCGGGGACAGGGGCCCTTCCTTGCCTGGAAAACTGTTTTTT. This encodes CAGDRGPSLPGKLFF.

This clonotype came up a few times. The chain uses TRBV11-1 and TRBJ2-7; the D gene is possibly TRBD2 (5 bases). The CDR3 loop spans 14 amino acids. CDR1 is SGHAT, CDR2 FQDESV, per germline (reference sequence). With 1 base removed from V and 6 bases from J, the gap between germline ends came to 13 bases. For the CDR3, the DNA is TGTGCCAGCAGCTTAGAGGTGGGAGCTGGCGAGCAGTACTTC. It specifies CASSLEVGAGEQYF.

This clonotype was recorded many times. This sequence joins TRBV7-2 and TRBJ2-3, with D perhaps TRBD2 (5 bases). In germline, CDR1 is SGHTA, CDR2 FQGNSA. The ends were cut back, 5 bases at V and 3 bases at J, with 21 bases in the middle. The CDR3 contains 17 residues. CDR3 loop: CASSTPLDGGSTDTQYF. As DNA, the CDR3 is TGTGCCAGCAGCACCCCTCTGGACGGAGGATCGACAGATACGCAGTATTTT.

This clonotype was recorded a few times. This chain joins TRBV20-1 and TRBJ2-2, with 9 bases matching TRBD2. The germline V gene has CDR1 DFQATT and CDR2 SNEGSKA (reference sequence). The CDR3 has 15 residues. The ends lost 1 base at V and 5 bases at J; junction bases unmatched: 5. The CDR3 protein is CSARGSGRGTGELFF. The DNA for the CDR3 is TGCAGTGCTAGAGGTAGCGGGAGAGGTACCGGGGAGCTGTTTTTT.

CDR3 DNA: TGTGCCAGCAGTCCGGGGGGTCTTACCTCCTACGAGCAGTACTTC. This gives the protein CASSPGGLTSYEQYF. The rearrangement uses TRBV12-3 or TRBV12-4 and TRBJ2-7; TRBD2 aligns across 7 bases. The CDR3 is 15 amino acids. Trimming at V came to 5 bases and at J to 0 bases, leaving 7 bases not matched to a gene.

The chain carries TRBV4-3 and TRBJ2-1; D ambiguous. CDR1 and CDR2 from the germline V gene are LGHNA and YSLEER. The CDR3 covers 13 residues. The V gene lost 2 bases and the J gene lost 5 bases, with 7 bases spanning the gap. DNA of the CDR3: TGCGCCAGCAGCCAATCAGTCGACAATGAGCAGTTCTTC. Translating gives CASSQSVDNEQFF.

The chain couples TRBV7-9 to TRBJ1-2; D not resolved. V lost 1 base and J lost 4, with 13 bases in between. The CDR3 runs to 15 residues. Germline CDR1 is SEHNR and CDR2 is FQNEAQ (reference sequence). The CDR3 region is CASSLDLSRGYGYTF. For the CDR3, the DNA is TGTGCCAGCAGCTTAGATTTGTCGCGTGGCTATGGCTACACCTTC.

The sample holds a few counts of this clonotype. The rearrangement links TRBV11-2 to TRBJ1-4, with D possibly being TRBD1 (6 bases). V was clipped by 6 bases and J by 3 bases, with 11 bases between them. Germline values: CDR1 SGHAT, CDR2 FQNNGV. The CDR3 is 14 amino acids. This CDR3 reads CASRQDRSNEKLFF. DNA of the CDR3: TGTGCCAGCAGACAGGACAGATCTAATGAAAAACTGTTTTTT.

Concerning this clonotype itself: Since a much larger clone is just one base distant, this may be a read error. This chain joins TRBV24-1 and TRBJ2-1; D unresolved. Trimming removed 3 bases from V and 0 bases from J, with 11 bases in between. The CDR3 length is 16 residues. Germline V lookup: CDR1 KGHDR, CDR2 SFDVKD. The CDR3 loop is CATSDIRSVSYNEQFF. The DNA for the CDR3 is TGTGCCACCAGTGATATCCGGTCAGTCTCCTACAATGAGCAGTTCTTC.

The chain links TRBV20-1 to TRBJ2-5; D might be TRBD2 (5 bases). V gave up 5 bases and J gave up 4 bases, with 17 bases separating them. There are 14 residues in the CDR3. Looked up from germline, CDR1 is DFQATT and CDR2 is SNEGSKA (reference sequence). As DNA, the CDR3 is TGCAGTGCTTCAGACTTCGGGGTTGGAGAGACCCAGTACTTC. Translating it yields CSASDFGVGETQYF.

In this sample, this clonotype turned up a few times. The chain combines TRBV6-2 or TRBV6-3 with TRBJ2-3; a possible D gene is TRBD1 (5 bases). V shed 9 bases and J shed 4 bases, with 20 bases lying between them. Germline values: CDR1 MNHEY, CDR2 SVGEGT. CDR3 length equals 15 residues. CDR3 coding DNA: TGTGCCAGTGAGTCAAGGGGATTTTACCCAGATACGCAGTATTTT. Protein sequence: CASESRGFYPDTQYF.

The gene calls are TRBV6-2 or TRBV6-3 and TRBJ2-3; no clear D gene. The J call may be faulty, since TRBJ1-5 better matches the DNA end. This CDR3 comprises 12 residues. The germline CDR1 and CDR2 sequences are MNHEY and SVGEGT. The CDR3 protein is CASSYRAGVQHF. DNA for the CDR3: TGTGCCAGCAGTTACCGGGCGGGAGTGCAGCATTTT.

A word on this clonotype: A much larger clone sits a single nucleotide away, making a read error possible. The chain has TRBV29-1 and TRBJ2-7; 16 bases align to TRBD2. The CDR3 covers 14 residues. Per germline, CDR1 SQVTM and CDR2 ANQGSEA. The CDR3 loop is CGVEAGLAGGRQYF. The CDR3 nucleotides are TGCGGCGTTGAAGCGGGACTAGCGGGAGGGAGGCAGTACTTC.

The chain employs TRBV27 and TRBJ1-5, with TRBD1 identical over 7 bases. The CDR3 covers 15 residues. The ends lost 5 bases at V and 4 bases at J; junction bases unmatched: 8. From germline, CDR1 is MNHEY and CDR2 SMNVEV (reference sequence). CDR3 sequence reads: CASSQSPGGNQPQHF. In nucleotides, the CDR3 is TGTGCCAGCAGTCAATCCCCAGGGGGAAATCAGCCCCAGCATTTT.

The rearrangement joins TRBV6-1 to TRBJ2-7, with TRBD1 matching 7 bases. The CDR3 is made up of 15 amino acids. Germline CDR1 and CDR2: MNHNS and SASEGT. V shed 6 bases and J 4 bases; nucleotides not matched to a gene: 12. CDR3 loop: CASRVAGTEAYEQYF. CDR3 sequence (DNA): TGTGCCAGCAGGGTTGCCGGGACAGAGGCTTACGAGCAGTACTTC.

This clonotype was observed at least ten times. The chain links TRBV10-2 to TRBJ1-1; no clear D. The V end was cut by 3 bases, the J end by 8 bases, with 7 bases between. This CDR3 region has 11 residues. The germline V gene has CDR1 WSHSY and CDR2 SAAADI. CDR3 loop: CASSEHKEAFF. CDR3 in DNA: TGCGCCAGCAGTGAACATAAAGAAGCTTTCTTT.

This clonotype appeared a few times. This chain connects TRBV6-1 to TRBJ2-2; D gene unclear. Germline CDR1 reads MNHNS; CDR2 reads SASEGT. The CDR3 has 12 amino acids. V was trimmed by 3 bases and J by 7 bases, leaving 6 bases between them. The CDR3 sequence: CASSDWGGELFF. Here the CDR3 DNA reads TGTGCCAGCAGTGACTGGGGCGGGGAGCTGTTTTTT.

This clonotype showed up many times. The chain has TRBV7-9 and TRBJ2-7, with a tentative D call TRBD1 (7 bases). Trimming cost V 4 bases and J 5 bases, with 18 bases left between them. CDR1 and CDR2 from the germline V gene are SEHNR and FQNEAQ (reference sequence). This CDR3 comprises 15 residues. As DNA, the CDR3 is TGTGCCAGCAGCTCCGACAGGGACCGCGGGGACGAGCAGTACTTC. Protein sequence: CASSSDRDRGDEQYF.

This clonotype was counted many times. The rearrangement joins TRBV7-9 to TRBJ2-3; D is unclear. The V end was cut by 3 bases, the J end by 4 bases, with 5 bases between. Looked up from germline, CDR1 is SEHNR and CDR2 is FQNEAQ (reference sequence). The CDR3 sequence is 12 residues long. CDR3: CASSLMADTQYF. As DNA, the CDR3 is TGTGCCAGCAGCTTGATGGCAGATACGCAGTATTTT.

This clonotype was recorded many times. CDR3 sequence reads: CSVEGWGARTEAFF. In nucleotides, the CDR3 is TGCAGCGTTGAAGGCTGGGGGGCGCGCACTGAAGCTTTCTTT. The chain employs TRBV29-1 and TRBJ1-1, with D maybe TRBD1 (6 bases). CDR1 SQVTM and CDR2 ANQGSEA come from the germline V gene. V lost 1 base to trimming and J lost 4 bases, with 13 bases between them. This CDR3 has 14 residues. Using reference TRBV29-1 and TRBJ1-1 for the parts outside the CDR3, the full variable domain is SAVISQKPSRDICQRGTSLTIQCQVDSQVTMMFWYRQQPGQSLTLIATANQGSEATYESGFVIDKFPISRPNLTFSTLTVSNMSPEDSSIYLCSVEGWGARTEAFFGQGTRLTVV.

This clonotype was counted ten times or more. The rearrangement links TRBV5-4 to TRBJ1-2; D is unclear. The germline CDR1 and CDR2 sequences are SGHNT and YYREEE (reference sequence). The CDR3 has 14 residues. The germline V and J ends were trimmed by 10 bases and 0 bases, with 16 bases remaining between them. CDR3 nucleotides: TGTGCCGGCGGAGGTAGCGGATCTAACTATGGCTACACCTTC. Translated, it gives CAGGGSGSNYGYTF.